Shown below are 31 T cell receptor beta chains from a single sample sequenced in a study of kidney transplant recipient with SARS-CoV-2 infection. One entry per CDR3 protein results from TCRdb running MiXCR on the reads. The table has about 240,000 distinct CDR3 sequences, under 35% seen once; the top ten hold roughly 7.3%. This sample comprised a blood sample, obtained at baseline and between days 110 and 120 from a kidney transplant recipient. Receptors were obtained from a young adult male patient who had COVID-19 and was a kidney transplant recipient. Some T cells could come from the graft donor.

This clonotype was detected many times. CDR3 coding DNA: TGTGCCAGCAGCCTAACACACGGGGGGGGGACTGAAGCTTTCTTT. Protein product: CASSLTHGGGTEAFF. V is TRBV7-6 and J is TRBJ1-1; a weak D match, TRBD1 (5 bases). The length of the CDR3 is 15 residues. Between the trimmed V and J ends, which lost 5 bases and 5 bases, there was a span of 18 bases. Germline V gene data show CDR1 as SGHVS and CDR2 as FNYEAQ.

The rearrangement links TRBV6-2 or TRBV6-3 to TRBJ2-3; D ambiguous. The length of the CDR3 is 15 residues. The V end was cut by 5 bases, the J end by 0 bases, with 12 bases between. Germline V CDR1 and CDR2: MNHEY, SVGEGT. DNA for the CDR3: TGTGCCAGCAGTGCCTTGGGTCCAAGCACAGATACGCAGTATTTT. This translates into CASSALGPSTDTQYF.

This clonotype was seen many times. The rearrangement links TRBV11-2 to TRBJ1-2; no definite D call. The CDR3 is 17 amino acids. Germline CDR1 and CDR2: SGHAT and FQNNGV. Trimming removed 3 bases at V and 4 bases at J, with 21 bases between. As DNA, the CDR3 is TGTGCCAGCAGCTTGTGCCGAACAAGCAGAAAGACCTATGGCTACACCTTC. Protein sequence: CASSLCRTSRKTYGYTF.

This clonotype was found many times. The chain uses TRBV30 and TRBJ1-3; 7 bases are a match to TRBD1. V lost 8 bases, J lost 4 bases, and 8 bases stayed unmatched. The CDR3 contains 13 residues. Germline V lookup: CDR1 GTSNPN, CDR2 SVGIG (reference sequence). DNA of the CDR3: TGTGCCAGACAGGGACAGCGCGGAAACACCATATATTTT. Its protein product is CARQGQRGNTIYF.

In its sample, this clonotype was seen many times. The CDR3 bases are TGTGCCAGCAGTAACGGGTGGGGCGAGCAGTACTTC. This gives the protein CASSNGWGEQYF. J is TRBJ2-7 and V is TRBV2; D not certain. Germline CDR1 SNHLY, CDR2 FYNNEI. The CDR3 has 12 amino acids. The V and J ends lost 5 bases and 6 bases respectively, with 11 bases between them.

This clonotype was recorded many times. The rearrangement uses TRBV19 and TRBJ1-2, with no clear D. Trimming removed 5 bases at V and 4 bases at J, with 23 bases between. Germline V gene sequence: CDR1 LNHDA, CDR2 SQIVND (reference sequence). This CDR3 is built from 17 residues. The CDR3 DNA reads TGTGCCAGTAGTTGCTTAATGACAAATCGAAAGACCTATGGCTACACCTTC. Encoded protein: CASSCLMTNRKTYGYTF.

This clonotype was seen many times. This chain links TRBV10-1 with TRBJ1-2; no reliable D call. The CDR3 extends over 17 amino acids. V gave up 4 bases and J gave up 4 bases, with 22 bases separating them. The V gene's germline CDR1 is WNHNN and CDR2 SYGVQD (reference sequence). The CDR3 is CASSGQLRSRKTYGYTF. CDR3 nucleotide sequence: TGCGCCAGCAGTGGGCAACTAAGATCGCGAAAGACCTATGGCTACACCTTC.

The chain is built from TRBV18 and TRBJ1-5, with D unclear. TRBJ2-3 matches the DNA end more closely, so the J call is doubtful. This CDR3 has 12 residues. Germline values: CDR1 KGHSH, CDR2 LQKENI. DNA for the CDR3: TGTGCCAGCTCACTTCCGAATCAGCCCCAGTATTTT. This gives the protein CASSLPNQPQYF.

This clonotype was counted ten times or more. CDR3 coding DNA: TGTGCCACCAGTAGTGGTAGTAGTACCAGAAAGACCTATGGCTACACCTTC. It translates to CATSSGSSTRKTYGYTF. The chain employs TRBV24-1 and TRBJ1-2; D call uncertain. V shed 6 bases and J shed 4 bases, with 23 bases lying between them. CDR1 and CDR2 (germline): KGHDR, SFDVKD. The CDR3 length is 17 residues.

This clonotype was seen at least ten times. The chain is built from TRBV8-2 and TRBJ2-6. TRBV8-2 is marked as a pseudogene. The CDR3 has 17 amino acids. In DNA, the CDR3 is TGTGGCAGTTCCTCGAGGATAACACAAAGTCGGGCCAACGTCCTGACTTTC. It translates to CGSSSRITQSRANVLTF.

This clonotype was observed many times. The chain uses TRBV5-1 and TRBJ1-1; TRBD1 matches at 8 bases. In germline, CDR1 is SGHRS, CDR2 YFSETQ. The V segment lost 4 bases and the J segment 0 bases; nucleotides outside the gene matches: 8. The CDR3 is made up of 16 amino acids. This chain's CDR3 is CASSPGQVIMNTEAFF. CDR3 DNA sequence: TGCGCCAGCAGCCCGGGACAGGTTATCATGAACACTGAAGCTTTCTTT.

For this clonotype: Possible read error: a much larger clone is one base away. The rearrangement links TRBV4-3 to TRBJ1-2; possibly TRBD1 for D (5 bases). Looked up from germline, CDR1 is LGHNA and CDR2 is YSLEER. Between the trimmed V and J ends, which lost 7 bases and 4 bases, there was a span of 25 bases. There are 17 residues in the CDR3. DNA of the CDR3: TGCGCCAGCAACAGGATTGAAGGACGTCGAAAGACCTATGGCTACACCTTC. This translates into CASNRIEGRRKTYGYTF.

A few counts support this clonotype. V is TRBV6-6 and J is TRBJ2-1, with TRBD2 as a possible D gene (6 bases). Per germline, CDR1 MNHNY and CDR2 SVGAGI (reference sequence). The CDR3 is 15 amino acids. Trimming removed 10 bases at V and 5 bases at J, with 21 bases between. The CDR3 DNA reads TGTGCCACCGGACTATTCCTTGTTGCGGACAATGAGCAGTTCTTC. It encodes CATGLFLVADNEQFF.

This clonotype came up many times. The V gene is TRBV6-5, the J gene TRBJ1-2, with unresolved D. The CDR3 loop spans 17 amino acids. V lost 3 bases, J lost 4 bases, and 21 bases lay in between. Germline V gene data show CDR1 as MNHEY and CDR2 as SVGAGI. The CDR3 protein is CASSYLFSMRKTYGYTF. The DNA of the CDR3 is TGTGCCAGCAGTTATTTATTCTCTATGCGAAAGACCTATGGCTACACCTTC.

This clonotype was found many times. This chain connects TRBV7-9 to TRBJ2-7; tentatively, D is TRBD2 (6 bases). Germline CDR1 and CDR2: SEHNR and FQNEAQ (reference sequence). The CDR3 totals 15 residues. The V gene lost 4 bases and the J gene lost 2 bases, with 15 bases spanning the gap. The DNA of the CDR3 is TGTGCCAGCAGCTGGGGCGGGGCCCCAGCCTACGAGCAGTACTTC. It specifies CASSWGGAPAYEQYF.

This clonotype showed up just a few times. The V gene is TRBV3-1, the J gene TRBJ2-2; D unresolved. Germline CDR1 LGHDT, CDR2 YNNKEL (reference sequence). The CDR3 spans 18 residues. The V end lost 4 bases, the J end lost 5 bases, and 23 bases lay between the germline ends. The chain's CDR3 is CASSRLDPISGLTGELFF. DNA of the CDR3: TGTGCCAGCAGCCGATTAGATCCCATTTCAGGCTTGACCGGGGAGCTGTTTTTT.

On this clonotype itself: A single base separates this from a much larger clone, so it may be a read error. The rearrangement links TRBV4-2 to TRBJ2-3; 7 bases match TRBD2. The J call may be incorrect, as the DNA end agrees better with TRBJ2-7. Per the germline V gene, CDR1 is LGHNA and CDR2 is YNFKEQ. The CDR3 is 15 amino acids. This CDR3 is CASSQAASGTYGQYF. In nucleotides, the CDR3 is TGTGCCAGCAGCCAAGCCGCTAGCGGAACCTACGGGCAGTACTTC.

In its sample, this clonotype was seen once. A much bigger clone sits one base away, suggesting this may be a read error. This sequence joins TRBV7-8 and TRBJ2-1; 10 bases align to TRBD2. The CDR3 loop spans 15 amino acids. Germline loops: CDR1 SGHVS, CDR2 FQNEAQ. V shed 4 bases and J 9 bases; nucleotides not matched to a gene: 9. CDR3 sequence (DNA): TGTGCCAGCAGCTCACCTAGCGGGAGTTTTAGTGAGCAGTTCTTC. This codes for CASSSPSGSFSEQFF.

This clonotype came up many times. The genes are TRBV5-3 and TRBJ1-2; D remains unclear. TRBV5-3 is an open reading frame, and its role is uncertain. This CDR3 spans 16 amino acids. V was trimmed by 7 bases and J by 4 bases, leaving 23 bases between them. CDR3 sequence: CARATRVVRKTYGYTF. The CDR3 region has the DNA TGTGCCAGAGCGACAAGAGTGGTGAGAAAGACCTATGGCTACACCTTC.

Of note for this clonotype: A much larger clone differs by one base, so this may be a read error. This sequence joins TRBV5-5 and TRBJ2-5; D perhaps matches TRBD2 (7 bases). The CDR3 covers 14 residues. V was trimmed by 3 bases and J by 9 bases, leaving 18 bases between them. The germline CDR1 and CDR2 sequences are SGHKS and YYEKEE (reference sequence). CDR3 nucleotide sequence: TGTGCCAGCAGCTGGGACTTAGGGGGGGAGGCCCAGTACTTC. Protein sequence: CASSWDLGGEAQYF.

As concerns this clonotype: A much larger clone is a single base away; this may be a read error. The chain carries TRBV4-1 and TRBJ1-5; possibly TRBD1 for D (5 bases). CDR1 MGHRA and CDR2 YSYEKL come from the germline V gene. The CDR3 is 12 residues long. DNA of the CDR3: TGCACCAGCAGCCAAGGGACCCAGCCCCAGCATTTT. Encoded protein: CTSSQGTQPQHF.

This clonotype was detected many times. J is TRBJ1-2 and V is TRBV6-4; D is unresolved. V dropped 7 bases and J dropped 8 bases, with 17 bases sitting between them. From germline, CDR1 is MRHNA and CDR2 SNTAGT. The CDR3 runs to 13 residues. The CDR3, as DNA: TGTGCCAGCATTCACGCCAGGCCGGGGGGCTACACCTTC. Protein: CASIHARPGGYTF.

As to this clonotype: Being one base from a much bigger clone, this may be a read error. Likely a read error: the CDR3 ends without its conserved phenylalanine or tryptophan. This sequence joins TRBV11-3 and TRBJ2-5; D is uncertain. V lost 2 bases, J lost 4 bases, and 8 bases lay in between. Germline loops: CDR1 SGHNT, CDR2 YENEEA. The CDR3 spans 13 residues. CDR3 loop: CASSLPVGETQYL. Written as DNA, the CDR3 is TGTGCCAGCAGCTTACCAGTGGGAGAGACCCAGTACCTC.

As to this clonotype: A much larger clone differs from this one at a single base, so this may be a read error. V usage is TRBV6-5 and J usage is TRBJ2-3; tentatively, D is TRBD2 (5 bases). Near its end, the DNA agrees better with TRBJ2-1, so the J call may be wrong. Germline V gene data show CDR1 as MNHEY and CDR2 as SVGAGI. This CDR3 comprises 13 residues. CDR3 nucleotides: TGTGCCAGCAGTGGGAGCCCCTACAATGAGCAGTTCTTC. It encodes CASSGSPYNEQFF.

In its sample, this clonotype was seen many times. Mismatch with germline at one junction end may stem from a read error. The chain employs TRBV11-2 and TRBJ1-6, with D possibly being TRBD1 (6 bases). Germline V CDR1 and CDR2: SGHAT, FQNNGV. The CDR3 totals 17 residues. The CDR3 coding sequence is TGTGCCAGCAGGTTAGGGGGTGCAGGGTCCTTAAATTCACCCCTCCACTTT. Residues: CASRLGGAGSLNSPLHF.

This clonotype was seen many times. The J gene is TRBJ2-7, the V gene TRBV23-1; D may correspond to TRBD1 or TRBD2 (6 bases each). TRBV23-1 is sorted into the ORF group, with uncertain function. V lost 1 base to trimming and J lost 6 bases, with 28 bases between them. The CDR3 spans 19 residues. The CDR3 reads CASSQYPQGGESSSIEQYF. The CDR3 DNA reads TGCGCCAGCAGTCAATACCCACAGGGAGGCGAATCAAGCTCGATCGAGCAGTACTTC.

Points on this clonotype: This clone may be a read error of a much larger clone one base away. This chain joins TRBV30 and TRBJ1-2; TRBD1 is a possible D gene (6 bases). Trimming took off 0 bases at V and 4 bases at J, with 9 bases between the two ends. The germline CDR1 and CDR2 sequences are GTSNPN and SVGIG (reference sequence). The CDR3 spans 13 residues. The CDR3 loop is CAWSVPTGYGYTF. CDR3 nucleotide sequence: TGTGCCTGGAGTGTACCGACAGGCTATGGCTACACCTTC.

The sample holds many counts of this clonotype. The chain carries TRBV27 and TRBJ1-2; 9 bases are shared with TRBD1. Looked up from germline, CDR1 is MNHEY and CDR2 is SMNVEV (reference sequence). This CDR3 spans 14 amino acids. The trim removed 2 bases at V and 8 bases at J, leaving 6 bases unmatched. CDR3 sequence reads: CASSLTTGGVGYTF. In nucleotides, the CDR3 is TGTGCCAGCAGTTTAACGACAGGGGGTGTCGGCTACACCTTC.

The chain links TRBV5-1 to TRBJ2-5, with 8 positions matching TRBD1. The CDR3 contains 14 residues. Germline trimming cut 3 bases from V and 5 bases from J; bases unmatched to any gene: 6. The germline CDR1 and CDR2 sequences are SGHRS and YFSETQ. The CDR3 loop is CASSSGQGWETQYF. The CDR3 nucleotides are TGCGCCAGCAGCTCTGGACAGGGATGGGAGACCCAGTACTTC.

A word on this clonotype: A read error is possible here, since a much larger clone lies one base away. J is TRBJ2-7 and V is TRBV4-1, with D unclear. This CDR3 spans 15 amino acids. Germline CDR1 and CDR2: MGHRA and YSYEKL. The CDR3 sequence is CASGQVPGTGYEQYF. CDR3 DNA sequence: TGCGCCAGCGGCCAAGTCCCCGGCACGGGCTACGAGCAGTACTTC.

This clonotype has at least ten counts. The chain links TRBV5-4 to TRBJ1-2; 9 nucleotides match TRBD1. J lost 3 bases, V lost 5 bases, and 14 bases had no gene match. CDR1 is SGHNT, CDR2 YYREEE, per germline (reference sequence). The CDR3 spans 17 residues. CDR3 amino acids: CASSKDQGQGRDYGYTF. The CDR3 nucleotides are TGTGCCAGCAGTAAAGACCAAGGACAGGGGCGAGACTATGGCTACACCTTC.